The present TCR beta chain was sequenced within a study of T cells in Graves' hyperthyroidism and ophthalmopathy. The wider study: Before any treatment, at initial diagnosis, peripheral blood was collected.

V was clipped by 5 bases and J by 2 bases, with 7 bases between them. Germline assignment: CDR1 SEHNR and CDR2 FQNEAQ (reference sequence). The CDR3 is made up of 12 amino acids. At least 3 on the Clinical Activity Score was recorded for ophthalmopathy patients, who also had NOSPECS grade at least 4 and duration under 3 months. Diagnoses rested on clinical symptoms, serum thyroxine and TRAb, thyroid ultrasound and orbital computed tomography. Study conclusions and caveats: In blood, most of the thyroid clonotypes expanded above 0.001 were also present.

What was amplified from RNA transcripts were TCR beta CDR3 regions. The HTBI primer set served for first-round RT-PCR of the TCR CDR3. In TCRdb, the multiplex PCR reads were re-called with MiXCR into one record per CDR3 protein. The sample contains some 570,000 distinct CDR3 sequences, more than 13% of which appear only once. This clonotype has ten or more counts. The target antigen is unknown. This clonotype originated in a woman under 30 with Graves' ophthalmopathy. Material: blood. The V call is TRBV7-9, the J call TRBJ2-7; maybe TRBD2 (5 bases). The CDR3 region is CASSAGAYEQYF. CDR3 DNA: TGTGCCAGCAGCGCCGGGGCCTACGAGCAGTACTTC.